This entry features one T cell receptor (beta chain) sequence. Primers for the PCR totalled 60 Vbeta and 13 Jbeta. TCRdb's copy holds only in-frame clones and misses some; the assay was immunoSEQ multiplex PCR. The sample shows 100,000 to 150,000 clones, roughly 79% of them seen only once. This sample was included in a study of cytomegalovirus exposure and HLA in healthy donors. This CDR3 is 14 amino acids long. Germline CDR1 reads GTSNPN; CDR2 reads SVGIG (reference sequence). The V gene is TRBV30, the J gene TRBJ1-6; a possible D gene is TRBD1 (6 bases). The sequence came from a male donor in good health and CMV-seronegative. Material: PBMCs. As DNA, the CDR3 is TGTGCAGTGGGCCGGGGAGGGGGTAATTCACCCCTCCACTTT. Translated: CAVGRGGGNSPLHF.